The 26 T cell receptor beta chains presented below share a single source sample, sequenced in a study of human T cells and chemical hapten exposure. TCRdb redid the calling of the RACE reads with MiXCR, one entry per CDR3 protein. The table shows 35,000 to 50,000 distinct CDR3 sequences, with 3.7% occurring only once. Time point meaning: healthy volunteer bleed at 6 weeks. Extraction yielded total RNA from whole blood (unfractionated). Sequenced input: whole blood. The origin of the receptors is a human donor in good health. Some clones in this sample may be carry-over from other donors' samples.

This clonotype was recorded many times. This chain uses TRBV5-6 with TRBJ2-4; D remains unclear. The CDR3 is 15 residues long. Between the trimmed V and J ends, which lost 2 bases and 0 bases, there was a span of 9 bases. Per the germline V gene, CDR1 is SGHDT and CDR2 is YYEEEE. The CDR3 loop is CASSFMGLAKNIQYF. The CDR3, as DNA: TGTGCCAGCAGCTTCATGGGATTAGCCAAAAACATTCAGTACTTC.

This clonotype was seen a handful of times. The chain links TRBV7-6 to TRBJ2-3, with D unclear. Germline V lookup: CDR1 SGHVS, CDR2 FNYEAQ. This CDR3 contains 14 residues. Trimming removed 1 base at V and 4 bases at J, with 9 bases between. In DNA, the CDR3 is TGTGCCAGCAGCTTAGAAGCCAGCCCAGATACGCAGTATTTT. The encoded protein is CASSLEASPDTQYF.

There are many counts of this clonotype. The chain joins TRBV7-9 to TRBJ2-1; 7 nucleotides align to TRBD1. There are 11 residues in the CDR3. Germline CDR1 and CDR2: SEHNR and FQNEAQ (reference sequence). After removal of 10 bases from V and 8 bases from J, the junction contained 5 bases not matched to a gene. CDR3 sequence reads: CATPGGHEQFF. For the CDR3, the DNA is TGTGCCACCCCAGGGGGTCATGAGCAGTTCTTC.

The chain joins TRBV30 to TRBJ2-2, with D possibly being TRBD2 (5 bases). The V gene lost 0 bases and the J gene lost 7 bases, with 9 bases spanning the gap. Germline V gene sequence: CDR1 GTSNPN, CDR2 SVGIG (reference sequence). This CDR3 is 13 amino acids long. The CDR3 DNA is TGTGCCTGGAGTGTACTGGGAGACGGGGAGCTGTTTTTT. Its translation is CAWSVLGDGELFF. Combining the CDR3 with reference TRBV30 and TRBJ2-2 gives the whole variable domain SQTIHQWPATLVQPVGSPLSLECTVEGTSNPNLYWYRQAAGRGLQLLFYSVGIGQISSEVPQNLSASRPQDRQFILSSKKLLLSDSGFYLCAWSVLGDGELFFGEGSRLTVL.

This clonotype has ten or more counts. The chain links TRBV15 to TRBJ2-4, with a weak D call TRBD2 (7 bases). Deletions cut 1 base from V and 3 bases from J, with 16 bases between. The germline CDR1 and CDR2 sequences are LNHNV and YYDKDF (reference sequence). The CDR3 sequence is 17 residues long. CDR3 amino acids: CATSRGGGELVKNIQYF. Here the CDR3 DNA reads TGTGCCACCAGCAGAGGAGGGGGGGAGTTGGTCAAAAACATTCAGTACTTC.

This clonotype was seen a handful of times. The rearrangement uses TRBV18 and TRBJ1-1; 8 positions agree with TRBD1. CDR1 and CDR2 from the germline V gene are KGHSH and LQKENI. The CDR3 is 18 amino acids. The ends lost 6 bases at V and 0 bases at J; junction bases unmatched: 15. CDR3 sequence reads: CASSPLGTGSLMNTEAFF. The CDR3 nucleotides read TGTGCCAGCTCGCCTCTGGGGACAGGAAGTCTCATGAACACTGAAGCTTTCTTT.

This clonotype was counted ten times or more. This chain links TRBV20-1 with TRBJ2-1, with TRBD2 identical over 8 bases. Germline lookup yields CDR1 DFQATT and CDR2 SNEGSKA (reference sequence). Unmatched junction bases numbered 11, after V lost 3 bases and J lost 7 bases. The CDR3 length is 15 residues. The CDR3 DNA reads TGCAGTGCTAGCGGAGCGGGAGTAAGGCGGAATGAGCAGTTCTTC. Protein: CSASGAGVRRNEQFF.

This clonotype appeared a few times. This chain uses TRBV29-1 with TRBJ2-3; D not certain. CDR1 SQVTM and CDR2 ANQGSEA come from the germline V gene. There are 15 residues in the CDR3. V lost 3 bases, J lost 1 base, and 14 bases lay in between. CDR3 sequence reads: CSVDGMGRGTDTQYF. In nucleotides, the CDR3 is TGCAGCGTTGATGGGATGGGCAGAGGCACAGATACGCAGTATTTT.

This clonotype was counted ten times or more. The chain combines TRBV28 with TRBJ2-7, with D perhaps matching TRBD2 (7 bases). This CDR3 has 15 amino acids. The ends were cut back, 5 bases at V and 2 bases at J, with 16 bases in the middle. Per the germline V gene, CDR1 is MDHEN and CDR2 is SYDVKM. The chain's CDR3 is CASSPGGGRAYEQYF. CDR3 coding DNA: TGTGCCAGCAGTCCTGGGGGGGGCAGGGCCTACGAGCAGTACTTC. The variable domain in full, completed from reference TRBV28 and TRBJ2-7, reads DVKVTQSSRYLVKRTGEKVFLECVQDMDHENMFWYRQDPGLGLRLIYFSYDVKMKEKGDIPEGYSVSREKKERFSLILESASTNQTSMYLCASSPGGGRAYEQYFGPGTRLTVT.

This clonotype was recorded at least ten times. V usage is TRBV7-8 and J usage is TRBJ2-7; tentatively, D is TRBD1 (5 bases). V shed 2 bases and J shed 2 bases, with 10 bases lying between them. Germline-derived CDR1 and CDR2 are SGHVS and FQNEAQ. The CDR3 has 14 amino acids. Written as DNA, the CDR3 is TGTGCCAGCAGCTTACCAGACAGCCCCTACGAGCAGTACTTC. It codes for CASSLPDSPYEQYF.

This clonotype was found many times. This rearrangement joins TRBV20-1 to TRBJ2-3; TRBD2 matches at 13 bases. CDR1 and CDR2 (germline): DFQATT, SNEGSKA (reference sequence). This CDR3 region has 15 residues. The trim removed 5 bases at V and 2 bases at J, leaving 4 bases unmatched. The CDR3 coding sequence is TGCAGTGCTCCACTAGCGGGAGGGCCCACAGATACGCAGTATTTT. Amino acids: CSAPLAGGPTDTQYF.

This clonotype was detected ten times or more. The CDR3 coding sequence is TGTGCCAGCAGCCCCCTAGGGGGGGGGAACTATGGCTACACCTTC. It is translated as CASSPLGGGNYGYTF. The chain has TRBV12-3 or TRBV12-4 and TRBJ1-2; D perhaps matches TRBD1 (6 bases). Trimming removed 6 bases from V and 2 bases from J, with 16 bases in between. The CDR3 is 15 residues long.

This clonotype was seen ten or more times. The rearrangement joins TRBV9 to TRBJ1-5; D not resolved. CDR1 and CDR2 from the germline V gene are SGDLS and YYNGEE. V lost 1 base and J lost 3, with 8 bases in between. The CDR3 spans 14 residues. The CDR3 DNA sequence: TGTGCCAGCAGCGTATGGGCCTCCAATCAGCCCCAGCATTTT. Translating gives CASSVWASNQPQHF.

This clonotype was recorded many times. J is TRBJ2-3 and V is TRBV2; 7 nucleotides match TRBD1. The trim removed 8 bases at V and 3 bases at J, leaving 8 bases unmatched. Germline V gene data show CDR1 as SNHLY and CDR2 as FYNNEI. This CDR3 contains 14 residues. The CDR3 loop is CASRGQPSTDTQYF. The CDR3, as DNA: TGTGCCAGCCGGGGACAGCCGAGTACAGATACGCAGTATTTT.

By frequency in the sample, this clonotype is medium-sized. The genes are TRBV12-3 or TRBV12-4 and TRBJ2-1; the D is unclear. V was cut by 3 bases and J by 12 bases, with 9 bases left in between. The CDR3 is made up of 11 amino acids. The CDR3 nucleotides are TGTGCCAGCAGTTTGGAGCTATGGCAGTTCTTC. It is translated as CASSLELWQFF.

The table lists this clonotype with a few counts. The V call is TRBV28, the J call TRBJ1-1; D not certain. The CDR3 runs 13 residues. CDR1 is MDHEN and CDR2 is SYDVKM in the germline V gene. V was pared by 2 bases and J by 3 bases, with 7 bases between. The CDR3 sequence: CASSLMQYTEAFF. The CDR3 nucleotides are TGTGCCAGCAGTTTAATGCAGTACACTGAAGCTTTCTTT.

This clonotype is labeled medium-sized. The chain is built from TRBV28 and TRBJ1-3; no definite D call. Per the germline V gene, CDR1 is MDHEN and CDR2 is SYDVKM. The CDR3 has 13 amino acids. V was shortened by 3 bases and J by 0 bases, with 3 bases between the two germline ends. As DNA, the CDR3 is TGTGCCAGCAGTTTCGCCTCTGGAAACACCATATATTTT. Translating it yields CASSFASGNTIYF. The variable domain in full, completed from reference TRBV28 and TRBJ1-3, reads DVKVTQSSRYLVKRTGEKVFLECVQDMDHENMFWYRQDPGLGLRLIYFSYDVKMKEKGDIPEGYSVSREKKERFSLILESASTNQTSMYLCASSFASGNTIYFGEGSWLTVV.

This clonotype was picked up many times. CDR3 sequence (DNA): TGCAGCGTTACTGAAGGGCACCGAAACACCATATATTTT. Encoded protein: CSVTEGHRNTIYF. The chain links TRBV29-1 to TRBJ1-3, with D hard to call. The CDR3 spans 13 residues. Germline V gene sequence: CDR1 SQVTM, CDR2 ANQGSEA. V was pared by 5 bases and J by 5 bases, with 13 bases between.

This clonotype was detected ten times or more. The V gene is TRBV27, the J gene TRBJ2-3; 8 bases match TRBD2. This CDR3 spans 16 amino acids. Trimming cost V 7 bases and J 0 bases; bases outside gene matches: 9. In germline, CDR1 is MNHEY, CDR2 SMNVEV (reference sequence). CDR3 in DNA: TGTGCCAGCATCCCTACAGCGGGAGTTAGCACAGATACGCAGTATTTT. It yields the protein CASIPTAGVSTDTQYF.

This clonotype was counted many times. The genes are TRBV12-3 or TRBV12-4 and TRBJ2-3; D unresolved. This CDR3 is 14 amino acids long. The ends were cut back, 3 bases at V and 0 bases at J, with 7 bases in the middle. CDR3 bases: TGTGCCAGCAGTTTCGGATTTAGCACAGATACGCAGTATTTT. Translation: CASSFGFSTDTQYF.

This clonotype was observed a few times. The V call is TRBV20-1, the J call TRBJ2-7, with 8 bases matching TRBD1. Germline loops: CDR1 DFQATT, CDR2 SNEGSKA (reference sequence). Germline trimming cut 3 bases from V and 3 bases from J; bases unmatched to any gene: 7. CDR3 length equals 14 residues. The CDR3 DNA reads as TGCAGTGCTAGGGCCAGGGGGCGTAGCTACGAGCAGTACTTC. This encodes CSARARGRSYEQYF.

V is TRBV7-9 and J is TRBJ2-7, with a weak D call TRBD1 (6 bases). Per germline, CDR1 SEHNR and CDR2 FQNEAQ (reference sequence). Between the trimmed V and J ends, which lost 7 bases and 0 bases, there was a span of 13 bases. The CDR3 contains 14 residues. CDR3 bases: TGTGCCAGCACCGCCGACAGGAGCTCCTACGAGCAGTACTTC. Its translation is CASTADRSSYEQYF.

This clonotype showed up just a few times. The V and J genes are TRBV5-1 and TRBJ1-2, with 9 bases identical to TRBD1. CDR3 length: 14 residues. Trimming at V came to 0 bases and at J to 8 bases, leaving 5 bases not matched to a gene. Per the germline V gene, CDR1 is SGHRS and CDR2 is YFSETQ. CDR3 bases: TGCGCCAGCAGCTTGGCAACAGGGGGCGACGGCTACACCTTC. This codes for CASSLATGGDGYTF.

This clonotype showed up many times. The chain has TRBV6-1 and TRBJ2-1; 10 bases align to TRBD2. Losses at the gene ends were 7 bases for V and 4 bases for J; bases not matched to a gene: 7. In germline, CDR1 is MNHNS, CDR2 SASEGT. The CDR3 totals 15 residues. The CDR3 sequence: CASTLAGGGYNEQFF. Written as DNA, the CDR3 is TGTGCCAGCACCTTAGCGGGAGGAGGGTACAATGAGCAGTTCTTC.

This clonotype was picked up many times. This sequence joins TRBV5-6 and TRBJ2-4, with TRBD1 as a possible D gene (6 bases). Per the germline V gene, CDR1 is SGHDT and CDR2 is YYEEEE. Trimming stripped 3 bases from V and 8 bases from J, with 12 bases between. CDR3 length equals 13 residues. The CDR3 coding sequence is TGTGCCAGCAGCTCGACAGGCAGGGACATTCAGTACTTC. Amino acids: CASSSTGRDIQYF.

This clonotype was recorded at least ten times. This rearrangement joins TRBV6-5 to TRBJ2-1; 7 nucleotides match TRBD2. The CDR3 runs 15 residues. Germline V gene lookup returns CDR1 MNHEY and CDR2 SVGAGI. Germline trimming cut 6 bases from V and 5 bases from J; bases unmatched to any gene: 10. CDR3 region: CASRIWASGDNEQFF. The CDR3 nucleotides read TGTGCCAGCAGAATCTGGGCTAGCGGAGACAATGAGCAGTTCTTC.